This T cell receptor (beta chain) was found in a study of metastatic and nonmetastatic thyroid tumors. V shed 0 bases, J shed 4 bases, and the junction held 1 base outside the gene matches. Germline CDR1 is GTSNPN and CDR2 is SVGIG (reference sequence). This CDR3 is 13 amino acids long. TCRdb reanalyzed the PCR reads via MiXCR. The repertoire includes around 25,000 clones, around 24% of them detected once, and approximately 6% sits in the top ten. Study-wide points: Within blood and tumor, benign nodules reportedly had significantly lower TCR beta diversity than malignant thyroid tumors did.

This clone was seen many times. Its cognate antigen is unknown. Patients had received no treatment of any kind before thyroid surgery. The sequenced sample was blood. This sequence joins TRBV30 and TRBJ2-7; 9 nucleotides agree with TRBD1. The sequence came from a female donor with papillary thyroid cancer or a benign thyroid nodule (not recorded which). Some clones in this sample may be carry-over from other donors' samples. The CDR3 bases are TGTGCCTGGAGTGTAGGGACAGGGTACGAGCAGTACTTC. This gives the protein CAWSVGTGYEQYF.